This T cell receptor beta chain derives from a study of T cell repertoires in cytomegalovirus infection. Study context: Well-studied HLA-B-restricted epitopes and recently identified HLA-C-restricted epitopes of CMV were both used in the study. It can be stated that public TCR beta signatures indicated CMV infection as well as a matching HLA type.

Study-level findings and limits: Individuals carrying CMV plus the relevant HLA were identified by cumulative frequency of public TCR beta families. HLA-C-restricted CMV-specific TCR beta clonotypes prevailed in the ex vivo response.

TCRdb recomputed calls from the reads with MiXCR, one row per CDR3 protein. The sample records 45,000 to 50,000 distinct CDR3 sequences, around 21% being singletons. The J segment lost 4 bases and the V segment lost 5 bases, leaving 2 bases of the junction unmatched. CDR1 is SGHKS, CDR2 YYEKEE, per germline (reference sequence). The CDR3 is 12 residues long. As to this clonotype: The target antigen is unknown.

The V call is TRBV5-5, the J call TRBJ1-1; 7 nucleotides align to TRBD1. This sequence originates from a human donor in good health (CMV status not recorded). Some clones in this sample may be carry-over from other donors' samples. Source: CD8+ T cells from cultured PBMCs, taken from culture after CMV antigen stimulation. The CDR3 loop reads CASSPGGTEAFF. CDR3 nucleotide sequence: TGTGCCAGCAGTCCAGGGGGCACTGAAGCTTTCTTT.